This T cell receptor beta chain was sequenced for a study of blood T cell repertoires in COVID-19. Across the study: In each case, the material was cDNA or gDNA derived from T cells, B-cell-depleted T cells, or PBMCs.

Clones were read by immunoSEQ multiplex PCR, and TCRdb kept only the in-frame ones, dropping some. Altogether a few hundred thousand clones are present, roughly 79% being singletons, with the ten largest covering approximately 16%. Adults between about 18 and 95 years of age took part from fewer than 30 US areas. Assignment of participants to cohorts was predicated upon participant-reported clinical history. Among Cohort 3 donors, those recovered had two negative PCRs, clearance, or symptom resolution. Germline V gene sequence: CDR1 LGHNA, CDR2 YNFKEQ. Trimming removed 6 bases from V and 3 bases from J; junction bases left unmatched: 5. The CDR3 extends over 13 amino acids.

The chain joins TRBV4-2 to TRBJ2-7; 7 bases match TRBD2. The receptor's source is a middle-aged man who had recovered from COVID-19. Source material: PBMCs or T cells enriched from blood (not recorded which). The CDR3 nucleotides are TGTGCCAGCAGGGGGACTACTCGCTACGAGCAGTACTTC. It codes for CASRGTTRYEQYF.